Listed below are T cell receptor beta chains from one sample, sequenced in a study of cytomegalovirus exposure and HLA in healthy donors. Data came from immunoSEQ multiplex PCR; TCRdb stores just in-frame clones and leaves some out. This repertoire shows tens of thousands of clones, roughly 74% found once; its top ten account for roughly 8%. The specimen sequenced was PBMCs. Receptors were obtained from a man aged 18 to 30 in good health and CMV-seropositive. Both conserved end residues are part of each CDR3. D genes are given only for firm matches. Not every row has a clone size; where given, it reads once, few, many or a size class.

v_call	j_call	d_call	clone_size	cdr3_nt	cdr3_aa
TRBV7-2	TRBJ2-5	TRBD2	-	TGTGCCAGCAGCTTAGGGACTAGCGGGAGAAGAGAGACCCAGTACTTC	CASSLGTSGRRETQYF
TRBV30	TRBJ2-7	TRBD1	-	TGTGCCTGGGGGACAGGGGGCCACTACGAGCAGTACTTC	CAWGTGGHYEQYF
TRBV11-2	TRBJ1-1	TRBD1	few	TGTGCCAGCAGCAACCGGGACAGGGGTGAGGCTTTCTTT	CASSNRDRGEAFF
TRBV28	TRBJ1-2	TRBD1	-	TGTGCCAGCAGTTTAACAGGGGACTATGGCTACACCTTC	CASSLTGDYGYTF
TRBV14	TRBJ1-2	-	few	TGTGCCAGCAGCCAAGATCGTCGGGGATTTGGTGGCTACACCTTC	CASSQDRRGFGGYTF
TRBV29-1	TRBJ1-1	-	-	TGCAGCGGCAGAGACAGGGAAGCTTTCTTT	CSGRDREAFF
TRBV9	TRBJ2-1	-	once	TGTGCCAGCAGCGTGACAGGTCACTACAATGAGCAGTTCTTC	CASSVTGHYNEQFF
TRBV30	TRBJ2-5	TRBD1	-	TGTGCCTGCGACCCTGGACAGGGAGAGACCCAGTACTTC	CACDPGQGETQYF
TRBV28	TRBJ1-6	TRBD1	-	TGTGCCAGCAGTTTCCAGGACAGGGCTAATTCACCCCTCCACTTT	CASSFQDRANSPLHF
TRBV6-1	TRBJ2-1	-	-	TGTGCCAGCACTGAGGGCGCCTCCTCCTACAATGAGCAGTTCTTC	CASTEGASSYNEQFF
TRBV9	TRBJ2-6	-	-	TGTGCCAGCAGCATAACAGGGTCTGGGGCCAACGTCCTGACTTTC	CASSITGSGANVLTF
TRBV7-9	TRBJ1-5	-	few	TGTGCCAGCAGCCTCGGCGGAGTCAATCAGCCCCAGCATTTT	CASSLGGVNQPQHF
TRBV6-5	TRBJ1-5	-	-	TGTGCCAGCAGCCCAATTCGGGGTAGCAATCAGCCCCAGCATTTT	CASSPIRGSNQPQHF
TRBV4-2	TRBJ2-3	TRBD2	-	TGTGCCAGCAGCCAAGCTAGCGGGGGCACAGATACGCAGTATTTT	CASSQASGGTDTQYF
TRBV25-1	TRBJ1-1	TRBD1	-	TGTGCCAGCCGACGGCAGGGGGTGAACACTGAAGCTTTCTTT	CASRRQGVNTEAFF
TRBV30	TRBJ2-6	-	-	TGTGCCTGGTCATCTGGGGCCAACGTCCTGACTTTC	CAWSSGANVLTF
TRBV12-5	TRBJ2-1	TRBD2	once	TGTGCTAGTGGTTTGTTCTCGGGAGGTGGGCAGTTCTTC	CASGLFSGGGQFF
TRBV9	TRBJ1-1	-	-	TGTGCCAGCAGCCCCCGGGGGGCAGGAGCGAACACTGAAGCTTTCTTT	CASSPRGAGANTEAFF
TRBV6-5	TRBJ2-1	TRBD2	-	TGTGCCAGCAGTTACACTAGCGGGGGAAATGAGCAGTTCTTC	CASSYTSGGNEQFF
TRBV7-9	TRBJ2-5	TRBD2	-	TGTGCCAGCAGTTCCGGGACTAGCGGGCCCCCGAGAGAGACCCAGTACTTC	CASSSGTSGPPRETQYF
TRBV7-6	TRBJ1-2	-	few	TGTGCCAGCAGCTTTTCCATAATCCGTGAGGGAGACTATGGCTACACCTTC	CASSFSIIREGDYGYTF
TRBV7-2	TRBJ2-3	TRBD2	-	TGTGCCAGCAGCCCCGACTTGGCGGGGGGCCGCACAGATACGCAGTATTTT	CASSPDLAGGRTDTQYF
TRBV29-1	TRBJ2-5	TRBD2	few	TGCAGCGTTAGACTAGCGGCAGGGGAGACCCAGTACTTC	CSVRLAAGETQYF
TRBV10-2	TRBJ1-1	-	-	TGCGCCAGCAGCCCATCAGTGGCAAACACTGAAGCTTTCTTT	CASSPSVANTEAFF
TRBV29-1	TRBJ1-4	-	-	TGCAGCGTTGAAGATGGGCAGGGAGGGGAAAAACTGTTTTTT	CSVEDGQGGEKLFF
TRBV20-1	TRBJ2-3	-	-	TGCAGTGCTAGAGATCTAGATACGCAGTATTTT	CSARDLDTQYF
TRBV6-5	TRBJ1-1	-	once	TGTGCCAGTTTTATGGGGCTCACTGAAGCTTTCTTT	CASFMGLTEAFF
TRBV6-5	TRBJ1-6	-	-	TGTGCCAGCAGTGCTGAACTGAGTAATTCACCCCTCCACTTT	CASSAELSNSPLHF
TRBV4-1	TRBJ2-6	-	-	TGCGCCAGCAGCCCCGAAGAGTTGAGACTTTTCTCTGGGGCCAACGTCCTGACTTTC	CASSPEELRLFSGANVLTF
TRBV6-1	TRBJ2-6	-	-	TGTGCCAGCAGTGGGACACGCTCTGGGGCCAACGTCCTGACTTTC	CASSGTRSGANVLTF
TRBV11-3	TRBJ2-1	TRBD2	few	TGTGCCAGCAGCTTAGAACTAGCGGGACCCAATGAGCAGTTCTTC	CASSLELAGPNEQFF
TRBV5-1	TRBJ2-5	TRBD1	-	TGCGCCAGCAGCCCCGACAGGGGAGAAGAGACCCAGTACTTC	CASSPDRGEETQYF
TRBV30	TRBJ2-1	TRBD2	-	TGTGCCTGGATAGCGGGGGGCTACGACAATGAGCAGTTCTTC	CAWIAGGYDNEQFF
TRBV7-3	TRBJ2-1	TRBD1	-	TGTGCCAGCAGCCAAACAGGGGATGAGCAGTTCTTC	CASSQTGDEQFF
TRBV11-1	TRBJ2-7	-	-	TGTGCCAGCAGCTTCGACAGGCCCGCCTCTCCCTACGAGCAGTACTTC	CASSFDRPASPYEQYF
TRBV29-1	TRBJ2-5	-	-	TGCAGCGTTGCGGGCGGGAATTTGGAGACCCAGTACTTC	CSVAGGNLETQYF
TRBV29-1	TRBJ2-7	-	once	TGCAGCGGCCAGTCCACCTACGAGCAGTACTTC	CSGQSTYEQYF
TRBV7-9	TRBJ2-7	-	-	TGTGCCAGCAGTTTCGGGACAAGACCCCTCGAGCAGTACTTC	CASSFGTRPLEQYF
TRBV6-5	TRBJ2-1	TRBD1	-	TGTGCCAGCAGTTACTATGGACAGGCTTACAATGAGCAGTTCTTC	CASSYYGQAYNEQFF
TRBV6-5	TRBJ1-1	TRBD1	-	TGTGCCAGCAGTTATTCCCGGGACAGGGGGAACACTGAAGCTTTCTTT	CASSYSRDRGNTEAFF
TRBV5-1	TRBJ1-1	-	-	TGCGCCAGCAGCCTGGGGTCTCAGGGGTACGCTGAAGCTTTCTTT	CASSLGSQGYAEAFF
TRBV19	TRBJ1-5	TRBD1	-	TGTGCCAGTAGCGCGACAGGGTACAATCAGCCCCAGCATTTT	CASSATGYNQPQHF
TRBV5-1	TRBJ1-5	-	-	TGCGCCAGCTCACAAGCGGGCGATCAGCCCCAGCATTTT	CASSQAGDQPQHF
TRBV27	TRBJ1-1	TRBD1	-	TGTGCCAGCACTAGGGACAGGGGTTTCACTGAAGCTTTCTTT	CASTRDRGFTEAFF
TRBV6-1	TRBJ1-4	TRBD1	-	TGTGCCAGCAGTGAGCCCGTGACAGGGAACGAAAAACTGTTTTTT	CASSEPVTGNEKLFF
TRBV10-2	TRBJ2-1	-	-	TGCGCCAGCAGTGACCCTTTCCGGGGATTCGAGCAGTTCTTC	CASSDPFRGFEQFF
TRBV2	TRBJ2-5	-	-	TGTGCCAGCTACCTAGCAAGGTACCAAGAGACCCAGTACTTC	CASYLARYQETQYF
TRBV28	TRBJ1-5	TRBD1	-	TGTGCCAGCACCCCCCTGGCAGGGGGACAGCCCCAGCATTTT	CASTPLAGGQPQHF
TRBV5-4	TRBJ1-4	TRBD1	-	TGTGCCAGCAGTACGACAGGGGGTGAAAAACTGTTTTTT	CASSTTGGEKLFF
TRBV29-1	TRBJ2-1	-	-	TGCAGCGTTGAGGCCTCCTCCTACAATGAGCAGTTCTTC	CSVEASSYNEQFF
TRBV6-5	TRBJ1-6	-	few	TGTGCCAGCAACTCCGGTGGCAGGTCAAATTCACCCCTCCACTTT	CASNSGGRSNSPLHF
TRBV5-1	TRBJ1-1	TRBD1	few	TGCGCCAGCAGACGGGGACAGGGGGAGAACACTGAAGCTTTCTTT	CASRRGQGENTEAFF
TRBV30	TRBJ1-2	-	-	TGTGCCTGGAGTGCCGGAAGAGGCGGCTACACCTTC	CAWSAGRGGYTF
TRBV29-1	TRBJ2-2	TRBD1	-	TGCAGCGTCGCTCCGGGACAGGGTACCGGGGAGCTGTTTTTT	CSVAPGQGTGELFF
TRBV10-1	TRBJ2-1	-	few	TGCGCCAGCAGTCTTAAGGGTTTTACAGGGGAGCAGTTCTTC	CASSLKGFTGEQFF
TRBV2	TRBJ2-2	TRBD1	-	TGTGCCAGCAGCAGACAGGGGGAACCCGGGGAGCTGTTTTTT	CASSRQGEPGELFF